The 21 T cell receptor beta chains below were found in one sample sequenced in a study of shared clonotypes between healthy human individuals. Naive CD8 cells were CD45RO-negative, positively selected for CCR7, excluding terminally differentiated effector memory CD45RA+ cells. Sequencing used immunoSEQ multiplex PCR; TCRdb keeps in-frame clones, though not all of them. Of around 2,000,000 clones in the sample, about 93% were seen once. The specimen was naive CD8+ T cells from PBMCs. The receptors here all came from a man between 18 and 29 years old in good health. Some clones in this sample may be carry-over from other donors' samples.

The chain couples TRBV7-9 to TRBJ1-1; no clear D gene. Trimming shortened V by 3 bases and J by 4 bases, and 24 bases separated the two germline ends. This CDR3 spans 18 amino acids. Germline CDR1 is SEHNR and CDR2 is FQNEAQ (reference sequence). This CDR3 reads CASSLLPRPIRPPTEAFF. CDR3 DNA sequence: TGTGCCAGCAGCTTGCTACCCAGGCCCATAAGGCCCCCCACTGAAGCTTTCTTT.

The chain has TRBV5-1 and TRBJ2-7; no clear D gene. The CDR3 spans 16 residues. V was trimmed by 0 bases and J by 4 bases, leaving 17 bases between them. Germline V gene sequence: CDR1 SGHRS, CDR2 YFSETQ. The CDR3 DNA sequence: TGCGCCAGCAGCTTGGCCACAAGGAAGTTTAGGTACGAGCAGTACTTC. Protein sequence: CASSLATRKFRYEQYF.

The J gene is TRBJ2-7, the V gene TRBV29-1; 10 nucleotides align to TRBD1. Germline loops: CDR1 SQVTM, CDR2 ANQGSEA. The trim removed 6 bases at V and 3 bases at J, leaving 8 bases unmatched. The CDR3 totals 14 residues. The CDR3 nucleotides are TGCAGCGTCGACCGGACAGGGGGGAACTACGAGCAGTACTTC. This translates into CSVDRTGGNYEQYF.

This clone was recorded once. The chain has TRBV27 and TRBJ2-7; D might be TRBD2 (5 bases). CDR3 length: 15 amino acids. From germline, CDR1 is MNHEY and CDR2 SMNVEV (reference sequence). V lost 1 base, J lost 1 base, and 11 bases lay in between. The CDR3, as DNA: TGTGCCAGCAGTTTATTTCTGACGGGGTCCTACGAGCAGTACTTC. Amino acid sequence: CASSLFLTGSYEQYF.

This rearrangement joins TRBV27 to TRBJ1-5; 10 bases are a match to TRBD1. Germline V lookup: CDR1 MNHEY, CDR2 SMNVEV (reference sequence). The CDR3 has 17 residues. Germline trimming cut 5 bases from V and 7 bases from J; bases unmatched to any gene: 14. The DNA for the CDR3 is TGTGCCAGCAGTGTCCTACCGGGACAGGGGAAGGTCCAGCCCCAGCATTTT. It yields the protein CASSVLPGQGKVQPQHF.

The chain couples TRBV7-9 to TRBJ2-5, with D uncertain. In germline, CDR1 is SEHNR, CDR2 FQNEAQ (reference sequence). The CDR3 extends over 12 amino acids. Trimming stripped 5 bases from V and 5 bases from J, with 9 bases between. The CDR3 nucleotides are TGTGCCAGCAGCCTACGGGTGGAGACCCAGTACTTC. Translated, it gives CASSLRVETQYF.

The chain combines TRBV10-2 with TRBJ1-1; 7 positions agree with TRBD1. Germline CDR1 WSHSY, CDR2 SAAADI. The junction had 9 bases not matched to a gene; V was cut back by 4 bases and J by 1 base. The CDR3 runs to 16 residues. CDR3 loop: CASSVSQGEGNTEAFF. The CDR3 DNA reads TGCGCCAGCAGTGTGAGTCAGGGGGAAGGGAACACTGAAGCTTTCTTT.

This chain joins TRBV7-8 and TRBJ2-7, with D unclear. V lost 5 bases and J 5 bases, leaving 13 bases between the germline ends. The CDR3 is 13 amino acids. Germline CDR1 SGHVS, CDR2 FQNEAQ. CDR3 loop: CASSPRPRDEQYF. In nucleotides, the CDR3 is TGTGCCAGCAGCCCCCGTCCCCGGGACGAGCAGTACTTC.

Details on this clone: Other DNA variants within this sample encode the same CDR3. CDR3 in DNA: TGTGCCAGCAGTTTAGGGACAGGGGGCTACGAGCAGTACTTC. Translated, it gives CASSLGTGGYEQYF. This chain uses TRBV28 with TRBJ2-7; 11 positions agree with TRBD1. Per the germline V gene, CDR1 is MDHEN and CDR2 is SYDVKM. Trimming removed 2 bases from V and 3 bases from J; junction bases left unmatched: 0. The CDR3 length is 14 residues.

Only one count was recorded for this clone. For the CDR3, the DNA is TGTGCCAGCAGCTTACTCTCCGGTGGGACAGGGGGCCTATACACTGAAGCTTTCTTT. This gives the protein CASSLLSGGTGGLYTEAFF. The rearrangement links TRBV7-9 to TRBJ1-1; TRBD1 matches 12 bases. The germline CDR1 and CDR2 sequences are SEHNR and FQNEAQ (reference sequence). Trimming took 2 bases from V and 3 from J; bases not matched to a gene: 13. The CDR3 sequence is 19 residues long. The full variable domain, its missing parts supplied by reference TRBV7-9 and TRBJ1-1, is DTGVSQNPRHKITKRGQNVTFRCDPISEHNRLYWYRQTLGQGPEFLTYFQNEAQLEKSRLLSDRFSAERPKGSFSTLEIQRTEQGDSAMYLCASSLLSGGTGGLYTEAFFGQGTRLTVV.

The count of this clone is one. The rearrangement links TRBV7-9 to TRBJ2-5; 7 bases line up with TRBD2. Unmatched junction bases numbered 2, after V lost 4 bases and J lost 6 bases. Germline CDR1 reads SEHNR; CDR2 reads FQNEAQ (reference sequence). The CDR3 is 12 residues long. This chain's CDR3 is CASSWEGKTQYF. The DNA of the CDR3 is TGTGCCAGCAGCTGGGAGGGGAAGACCCAGTACTTC.

The chain joins TRBV27 to TRBJ2-1, with D perhaps given as TRBD1 or TRBD2 (5 bases each). The CDR3 consists of 15 residues. Germline-derived CDR1 and CDR2 are MNHEY and SMNVEV (reference sequence). Trimming took 5 bases from V and 5 from J, leaving 16 bases between them. The CDR3 sequence: CASSPQRDGNNEQFF. For the CDR3, the DNA is TGTGCCAGCAGTCCCCAGAGGGACGGGAACAATGAGCAGTTCTTC.

The chain recombines TRBV4-1 with TRBJ2-1; no clear D. V was trimmed by 4 bases and J by 8 bases, leaving 15 bases between them. CDR1 and CDR2 from the germline V gene are MGHRA and YSYEKL. The CDR3 spans 14 residues. The CDR3 spells CASSLFFGMDEQFF. CDR3 nucleotides: TGCGCCAGCAGCCTTTTCTTCGGTATGGATGAGCAGTTCTTC.

On this clone: The same CDR3 can be traced to other DNA sequences in this sample. CDR3 in amino acids: CASSSTGTSGTDTQYF. Here the CDR3 DNA reads TGTGCCAGCAGCTCGACCGGGACTAGCGGGACAGATACGCAGTATTTT. The chain carries TRBV13 and TRBJ2-3; 12 bases agree with TRBD2. The CDR3 runs to 16 residues. The V segment lost 4 bases and the J segment 3 bases; nucleotides outside the gene matches: 5. The germline V gene has CDR1 PRHDT and CDR2 FYEKMQ (reference sequence).

The chain joins TRBV11-2 to TRBJ2-7, with 9 bases matching TRBD2. V lost 5 bases and J lost 6; bases outside the gene matches: 8. CDR1 SGHAT and CDR2 FQNNGV come from the germline V gene. The CDR3 totals 14 residues. The CDR3 DNA reads TGTGCCAGCAGCCTAGCGCGGGAGGGCGGCGAGCAGTACTTC. It encodes CASSLAREGGEQYF.

This chain uses TRBV6-5 with TRBJ2-6; D is unclear. V lost 8 bases, J lost 3 bases, and 14 bases lay in between. CDR1 and CDR2 from the germline V gene are MNHEY and SVGAGI. This CDR3 contains 15 residues. CDR3 protein: CASLGTPLGANVLTF. CDR3 coding DNA: TGTGCCAGCTTGGGAACGCCGCTTGGGGCCAACGTCCTGACTTTC.

The chain uses TRBV7-8 and TRBJ1-5; tentatively, D is TRBD1 (6 bases). From germline, CDR1 is SGHVS and CDR2 FQNEAQ. Trimming removed 1 base from V and 6 bases from J, with 13 bases in between. The CDR3 runs 15 residues. In nucleotides, the CDR3 is TGTGCCAGCAGCTTAGGCCGACAGGTTCGTCAGCCCCAGCATTTT. This gives the protein CASSLGRQVRQPQHF.

The chain couples TRBV21-1 to TRBJ1-5; the D segment call TRBD1 is taken from the table without a DNA check. TRBV21-1 is designated a pseudogene. This CDR3 contains 15 residues. CDR3 in amino acids: CARRDRDRGNQPQHF. In DNA form, the CDR3 reads TGTGCCAGACGGGACCGGGACAGAGGAAATCAGCCCCAGCATTTT.

The chain joins TRBV7-9 to TRBJ2-7, with TRBD2 matching over 10 bases. CDR1 SEHNR and CDR2 FQNEAQ come from the germline V gene (reference sequence). CDR3 length equals 15 residues. V was pared by 5 bases and J by 2 bases, with 6 bases of the junction left unmatched. This CDR3 reads CASSKWTSGPYEQYF. The CDR3 DNA reads TGTGCCAGCAGCAAATGGACTAGCGGACCCTACGAGCAGTACTTC.

The chain is built from TRBV6-5 and TRBJ1-1, with D tentatively TRBD1 (5 bases). Deletions cut 4 bases from V and 3 bases from J, with 12 bases between. CDR3 length: 14 amino acids. The germline gives CDR1 MNHEY, CDR2 SVGAGI. The chain's CDR3 is CASSWGSGYTEAFF. CDR3 nucleotides: TGTGCCAGCAGTTGGGGGTCGGGGTACACTGAAGCTTTCTTT.

The V call is TRBV4-2, the J call TRBJ2-2; tentatively, D is TRBD2 (7 bases). V lost 1 base and J 7 bases, leaving 16 bases between the germline ends. This CDR3 has 16 residues. The germline gives CDR1 LGHNA, CDR2 YNFKEQ. DNA for the CDR3: TGTGCCAGCAGCCAAGCGCGGGGGCTCTCTGTCGGGGAGCTGTTTTTT. Residues: CASSQARGLSVGELFF.